Given below is one T cell receptor beta chain in context. Its antigen is unidentified. These data belong to a study of Tregs in tolerant kidney transplant recipients. General study results and limits: Tregs expanded with activated donor B cells seemed most donor-specific.

Unmatched junction bases numbered 22, after V lost 11 bases and J lost 0 bases. CDR1 is MNHEY and CDR2 is SMNVEV in the germline V gene (reference sequence). The CDR3 covers 19 residues. Recipients received nonmyeloablative bone marrow transplants from related graft donors, with transient mixed chimerism. Thawed PBMCs were FACS-sorted into unstimulated CD4+CD25+CD127- regulatory T cells, CD4+CD25- non-regulatory cells, CD4 and CD8 cells. Sequencing was performed with immunoSEQ multiplex PCR; in TCRdb, only in-frame clones are kept and a portion is missing. The table shows 45,000 or so clones, with 89% occurring only once.

The sequence derives from a human patient who received a combined kidney and bone marrow transplant. Some T cells may be the graft donor's. The genes are TRBV27 and TRBJ1-1; 9 nucleotides line up with TRBD1. The sequences come from CD8+ T cells from blood (PBMCs), collected 12 months after the transplant. The CDR3 here is CASQEVRDRAARLNTEAFF. The DNA for the CDR3 is TGTGCCTCCCAAGAAGTTCGGGACAGGGCCGCCCGTTTGAACACTGAAGCTTTCTTT.